These T cell receptor beta chains were read from a single sample in a study of long-term antiretroviral therapy in people with HIV. The table came from immunoSEQ multiplex PCR; TCRdb's copy has only in-frame clones and leaves some out. Of about 7,100 clones in the sample, around 73% were seen once. The sample here was unsorted PBMCs, taken 0.2 years after starting antiretroviral therapy. The receptors shown here come from a man between 40 and 49 years old with HIV. CDR3s include the opening cysteine and the closing phenylalanine or tryptophan. The D gene is left open where the match is weak. Rows give clone size only sometimes, using once, few, many, or a class for an expanded clone.

abundance: NA
v_gene: TRBV11-2
j_gene: TRBJ2-3
d_gene: TRBD2
CDR3nt: TGTGCCAGCAGCTCCGGGAGGACAGATACGCAGTATTTT
CDR3aa: CASSSGRTDTQYF

abundance: NA
v_gene: TRBV25-1
j_gene: TRBJ1-5
d_gene: NA
CDR3nt: TGTGCCAGCAGTGAATTTCGAGTGGTTGAGCCCCAGCATTTT
CDR3aa: CASSEFRVVEPQHF

abundance: NA
v_gene: TRBV29-1
j_gene: TRBJ2-6
d_gene: NA
CDR3nt: TGCAGCGTTTGGGACCGCTCTGGGGCCAACGTCCTGACTTTC
CDR3aa: CSVWDRSGANVLTF

abundance: NA
v_gene: TRBV2
j_gene: TRBJ1-6
d_gene: NA
CDR3nt: TGTGCCAGCAGCTCGGACACTTCACCCCTCCACTTT
CDR3aa: CASSSDTSPLHF

abundance: NA
v_gene: TRBV7-9
j_gene: TRBJ2-2
d_gene: NA
CDR3nt: TGTGCCAGCAGCCGATCCTCAGGCGGTGTGACCGGGGAGCTGTTTTTT
CDR3aa: CASSRSSGGVTGELFF

abundance: NA
v_gene: TRBV12-5
j_gene: TRBJ1-5
d_gene: TRBD1
CDR3nt: TGTGCTAGTGGTTTGGTAAGGGCAACACAGGGGCAGTATAGCAATCAGCCCCAGCATTTT
CDR3aa: CASGLVRATQGQYSNQPQHF

abundance: few
v_gene: TRBV10-3
j_gene: TRBJ1-3
d_gene: TRBD1
CDR3nt: TGTGCCATCAGTAACCCGGGACAGGGGCCTCATGGAAACACCATATATTTT
CDR3aa: CAISNPGQGPHGNTIYF

abundance: medium-sized
v_gene: TRBV2
j_gene: TRBJ2-1
d_gene: NA
CDR3nt: TGTGCCAGCAGTGATTCAGAGGGACTTACCAATGAGCAGTTCTTC
CDR3aa: CASSDSEGLTNEQFF

abundance: once
v_gene: TRBV19
j_gene: TRBJ2-6
d_gene: NA
CDR3nt: TGTGCCAGTAGTATGAGGTTCTCTGGGGCCAACGTCCTGACTTTC
CDR3aa: CASSMRFSGANVLTF

abundance: NA
v_gene: TRBV19
j_gene: TRBJ2-3
d_gene: NA
CDR3nt: TGTGCCAGTAGTAGGACGGCTGCACGAGATACGCAGTATTTT
CDR3aa: CASSRTAARDTQYF

abundance: NA
v_gene: TRBV6-5
j_gene: TRBJ2-7
d_gene: TRBD1
CDR3nt: TGTGCCAGCAGTTCCCGGGACAGGGGGAGCTCCTACGAGCAGTACTTC
CDR3aa: CASSSRDRGSSYEQYF

abundance: NA
v_gene: TRBV5-5
j_gene: TRBJ1-1
d_gene: NA
CDR3nt: TGTGCCAGCAGCTTGTGGCGGGGGGCCACTGAAGCTTTTTTT
CDR3aa: CASSLWRGATEAFF

abundance: NA
v_gene: TRBV19
j_gene: TRBJ1-2
d_gene: NA
CDR3nt: TGTGCCAGTAGGGGGGATGCGGGAAACTATGGCTACACCTTC
CDR3aa: CASRGDAGNYGYTF

abundance: NA
v_gene: TRBV7-3
j_gene: TRBJ1-6
d_gene: NA
CDR3nt: TGTGCCAGCAGCTTAAATGGGGGGGCCGATAATTCACCCCTCCACTTT
CDR3aa: CASSLNGGADNSPLHF

abundance: NA
v_gene: TRBV4-1
j_gene: TRBJ1-4
d_gene: NA
CDR3nt: TGCGCCAGCAGCCAAGACCGGACAGTTGAAAAACTGTTTTTT
CDR3aa: CASSQDRTVEKLFF

abundance: NA
v_gene: TRBV11-3
j_gene: TRBJ2-7
d_gene: TRBD1
CDR3nt: TGTGCCAGCAGCTCAGGACAGGGGTCGGACGAGCAGTACTTC
CDR3aa: CASSSGQGSDEQYF

abundance: medium-sized
v_gene: TRBV27
j_gene: TRBJ1-1
d_gene: NA
CDR3nt: TGTGCCAGCGGTTCTCCCTGGGGGCAAACTGAAGCTTTCTTT
CDR3aa: CASGSPWGQTEAFF

abundance: few
v_gene: TRBV27
j_gene: TRBJ2-7
d_gene: TRBD2
CDR3nt: TGTGCCAGCAGCCGACTAGCGGGGGGTTACGAGCAGTACTTC
CDR3aa: CASSRLAGGYEQYF

abundance: NA
v_gene: TRBV7-9
j_gene: TRBJ1-1
d_gene: NA
CDR3nt: TGTGCCAGCAGCTTAGGGAGGTACAGTCGAGGGGGCACTGAAGCTTTCTTT
CDR3aa: CASSLGRYSRGGTEAFF

abundance: NA
v_gene: TRBV6-5
j_gene: TRBJ2-5
d_gene: TRBD2
CDR3nt: TGTGCCAGCAGTTACAACCTAGCGGGGGGGCACGGGACCCAGTACTTC
CDR3aa: CASSYNLAGGHGTQYF

abundance: few
v_gene: TRBV7-9
j_gene: TRBJ2-1
d_gene: TRBD1
CDR3nt: TGTGCCAGCAGCTCCTCCTTGGACAGGGGATTCAATGAGCAGTTCTTC
CDR3aa: CASSSSLDRGFNEQFF

abundance: NA
v_gene: TRBV6-1
j_gene: TRBJ1-2
d_gene: NA
CDR3nt: TGTGCCAGCAGTGCCACCGGGTCAGGGTTTGGCTACACCTTC
CDR3aa: CASSATGSGFGYTF

abundance: few
v_gene: TRBV5-8
j_gene: TRBJ1-1
d_gene: NA
CDR3nt: TGTGCCAGCAGCTTGGACTTGGTTCAGTTGAACACTGAAGCTTTCTTT
CDR3aa: CASSLDLVQLNTEAFF

abundance: NA
v_gene: TRBV18
j_gene: TRBJ2-2
d_gene: NA
CDR3nt: TGTGCCAGCTCACCGGGGTCCACTACGGACACCGGGGAGCTGTTTTTT
CDR3aa: CASSPGSTTDTGELFF

abundance: NA
v_gene: TRBV14
j_gene: TRBJ2-6
d_gene: NA
CDR3nt: TGTGCCAGCAGCCAAAAGGCAGGGGTTGGGGCCAACGTCCTGACTTTC
CDR3aa: CASSQKAGVGANVLTF

abundance: NA
v_gene: TRBV20-1
j_gene: TRBJ1-2
d_gene: NA
CDR3nt: TGCAGTGCAGTACCAGGGATTGGCTACACCTTC
CDR3aa: CSAVPGIGYTF

abundance: NA
v_gene: TRBV19
j_gene: TRBJ2-2
d_gene: NA
CDR3nt: TGTGCCAGTAGTACTTACAACACCGGGGAGCTGTTTTTT
CDR3aa: CASSTYNTGELFF

abundance: NA
v_gene: TRBV5-1
j_gene: TRBJ2-7
d_gene: TRBD2
CDR3nt: TGCGCCAGCAGCTTGACGGCGGGGGGTGGGTACGAGCAGTACTTC
CDR3aa: CASSLTAGGGYEQYF

abundance: few
v_gene: TRBV29-1
j_gene: TRBJ1-3
d_gene: NA
CDR3nt: TGCAGCGTGACAGTGCCCTCTGGAAACACCATATATTTT
CDR3aa: CSVTVPSGNTIYF

abundance: NA
v_gene: TRBV19
j_gene: TRBJ1-5
d_gene: TRBD1
CDR3nt: TGTGCCAGTAGTATGGGACAGGGACTTCTTAGCAATCAGCCCCAGCATTTT
CDR3aa: CASSMGQGLLSNQPQHF

abundance: NA
v_gene: TRBV2
j_gene: TRBJ1-1
d_gene: NA
CDR3nt: TGTGCCAGCAGGCCGTCAGGGAACACTGAAGCTTTCTTT
CDR3aa: CASRPSGNTEAFF

abundance: NA
v_gene: TRBV25-1
j_gene: TRBJ1-2
d_gene: NA
CDR3nt: TGTGCCAGCAGTGAATGGGGAGGGGTAGGGGAAAACTATGGCTACACCTTC
CDR3aa: CASSEWGGVGENYGYTF

abundance: NA
v_gene: TRBV2
j_gene: TRBJ1-4
d_gene: NA
CDR3nt: TGTGCCAGCAGCCCGGTGCGGGGTAATGAAAAACTGTTTTTT
CDR3aa: CASSPVRGNEKLFF

abundance: once
v_gene: TRBV14
j_gene: TRBJ1-2
d_gene: NA
CDR3nt: TGTGCCAGCAGCCGGGGGGCAAATAGCAATGGCTACACCTTC
CDR3aa: CASSRGANSNGYTF

abundance: NA
v_gene: TRBV30
j_gene: TRBJ1-6
d_gene: NA
CDR3nt: TGTGCCTGGGGACATCCTCCGAGCTCCTATAATTCACCCCTCCACTTT
CDR3aa: CAWGHPPSSYNSPLHF

abundance: NA
v_gene: TRBV30
j_gene: TRBJ2-1
d_gene: TRBD2
CDR3nt: TGTGCCTGGAGCGGACGCGGGGCGGGGGATCGGAACCGTTTCTACAATGAGCAGTTCTTC
CDR3aa: CAWSGRGAGDRNRFYNEQFF

abundance: NA
v_gene: TRBV5-6
j_gene: TRBJ2-1
d_gene: TRBD1
CDR3nt: TGTGCCAGCGTACCCGGGACAGGGCGGTACAATGAGCAGTTCTTC
CDR3aa: CASVPGTGRYNEQFF

abundance: NA
v_gene: TRBV27
j_gene: TRBJ1-2
d_gene: NA
CDR3nt: TGTGCCAGCAGTCCCACAGGGTTAGTTAACTATGGCTACACCTTC
CDR3aa: CASSPTGLVNYGYTF

abundance: NA
v_gene: TRBV11-2
j_gene: TRBJ2-7
d_gene: TRBD2
CDR3nt: TGTGCCAGCAGCTTAGGGGCTAGCGGGGGGGCCCGGGACTACGAGCAGTACTTC
CDR3aa: CASSLGASGGARDYEQYF

abundance: NA
v_gene: TRBV19
j_gene: TRBJ2-7
d_gene: NA
CDR3nt: TGTGCCAGTAGTATCGGGGGGCAGAACGAGCAGTACTTC
CDR3aa: CASSIGGQNEQYF

abundance: NA
v_gene: TRBV15
j_gene: TRBJ1-5
d_gene: NA
CDR3nt: TGTGCCACCAGCAGAGTTAAGGGTTTTAATCAGCCCCAGCATTTT
CDR3aa: CATSRVKGFNQPQHF

abundance: NA
v_gene: TRBV7-2
j_gene: TRBJ1-5
d_gene: NA
CDR3nt: TGTGCCAGCAGCTTACAAGGGGGCAATCAGCCCCAGCATTTT
CDR3aa: CASSLQGGNQPQHF

abundance: NA
v_gene: TRBV4-1
j_gene: TRBJ2-3
d_gene: TRBD2
CDR3nt: TGCGCCAGCAGCCAAGATGGCGGGGGGGGCTCAGATACGCAGTATTTT
CDR3aa: CASSQDGGGGSDTQYF

abundance: NA
v_gene: TRBV5-5
j_gene: TRBJ2-7
d_gene: TRBD2
CDR3nt: TGTGCCAGCAGCTTGGGCCTAGCGGGGGCCTACGAGCAGTACTTC
CDR3aa: CASSLGLAGAYEQYF

abundance: NA
v_gene: TRBV7-2
j_gene: TRBJ1-2
d_gene: TRBD1
CDR3nt: TGTGCCAGCAGCTTAAGGGCCGGACAGGGAGGAAATGGCTACACCTTC
CDR3aa: CASSLRAGQGGNGYTF

abundance: NA
v_gene: TRBV7-2
j_gene: TRBJ1-3
d_gene: TRBD1
CDR3nt: TGTGCCAGCTTTCCGGGACAGGGGCACTTTGGAAACACCATATATTTT
CDR3aa: CASFPGQGHFGNTIYF

abundance: NA
v_gene: TRBV6-5
j_gene: TRBJ2-3
d_gene: NA
CDR3nt: TGTGCCAGCAGTTACTCGGGGACACTCACAGATACGCAGTATTTT
CDR3aa: CASSYSGTLTDTQYF

abundance: NA
v_gene: TRBV7-2
j_gene: TRBJ2-3
d_gene: TRBD2
CDR3nt: TGTGCCAGCAGCTCGCTTAAGTTCGGGAGGACCACAGATACGCAGTATTTT
CDR3aa: CASSSLKFGRTTDTQYF

abundance: NA
v_gene: TRBV4-1
j_gene: TRBJ2-7
d_gene: NA
CDR3nt: TGCGCCAGCAGCCACCCACAGGGTAACGAGCAGTACTTC
CDR3aa: CASSHPQGNEQYF

abundance: NA
v_gene: TRBV2
j_gene: TRBJ2-2
d_gene: NA
CDR3nt: TGTGCCAGTTCCGACCCGGGGCTTACCGGGGAGCTGTTTTTT
CDR3aa: CASSDPGLTGELFF

abundance: few
v_gene: TRBV5-8
j_gene: TRBJ1-2
d_gene: NA
CDR3nt: TGTGCCAGCAGCGGGGACACCTGGGACTATGGCTACACCTTC
CDR3aa: CASSGDTWDYGYTF

abundance: few
v_gene: TRBV7-9
j_gene: TRBJ2-7
d_gene: NA
CDR3nt: TGTGCCAGCAGCTTACCGTACAGCTACGAGCAGTACTTC
CDR3aa: CASSLPYSYEQYF

abundance: NA
v_gene: TRBV5-6
j_gene: TRBJ1-6
d_gene: TRBD1
CDR3nt: TGTGCCAGCAGCCCTCGCCGACAGGGGAATTCACCCCTCCACTTT
CDR3aa: CASSPRRQGNSPLHF

abundance: NA
v_gene: TRBV7-3
j_gene: TRBJ2-7
d_gene: NA
CDR3nt: TGTGCCAGCAGCTTTGGTCTCGGGGGTTACGAGCAGTACTTC
CDR3aa: CASSFGLGGYEQYF

abundance: NA
v_gene: TRBV7-8
j_gene: TRBJ2-7
d_gene: TRBD2
CDR3nt: TGTGCCAGCAGCTCCCTTTCGTTGGGACTAGCGGTTTACGAGCAGTACTTC
CDR3aa: CASSSLSLGLAVYEQYF